This TCR beta chain emerged from a study of blood T cell repertoires in COVID-19. The study drew participants aged about 18 to 95 years from 20 to 30 US areas. TCRdb keeps only in-frame clones here, not all; method: immunoSEQ multiplex PCR. The table lists around 300,000 clones, 89% of them singletons, with less than 2% in the top ten. With V trimmed by 4 bases and J by 3 bases, 5 bases remained unmatched. The CDR3 is 14 residues long. Germline assignment: CDR1 MDHEN and CDR2 SYDVKM. The chain joins TRBV28 to TRBJ1-2; 7 bases are a match to TRBD1. Sequences were obtained from PBMCs or T cells enriched from blood (not recorded which). The receptor's source is a woman in her thirties or forties who had recovered from COVID-19. The CDR3 sequence: CASSSWTGYYGYTF. The CDR3, as DNA: TGTGCCAGCAGTTCATGGACAGGATACTATGGCTACACCTTC.